What follows are 25 T cell receptor beta chains derived from one specimen sequenced in a study of CD8 T cells in ankylosing spondylitis. TCRdb ran MiXCR on the 5' RACE reads and lists one entry per CDR3 protein. Of around 25,000 distinct CDR3 sequences listed, 2% to 3% were seen once; the top ten hold about 7.8%. Sequencing used blood, either unsorted or a sorted T cell fraction (not recorded which). The receptors derive from a female donor with ankylosing spondylitis or in good health (not recorded which).

This clonotype was detected ten times or more. The chain links TRBV9 to TRBJ2-1; D call uncertain. CDR1 SGDLS and CDR2 YYNGEE come from the germline V gene. The V end was cut by 1 base, the J end by 3 bases, with 8 bases between. The CDR3 loop spans 14 amino acids. CDR3 DNA sequence: TGTGCCAGCAGCGTAACACGGAACTACAATGAGCAGTTCTTC. Translating it yields CASSVTRNYNEQFF.

This clonotype has at least ten counts. This chain joins TRBV9 and TRBJ2-7; D uncertain. The CDR3 runs to 15 residues. The ends were cut back, 4 bases at V and 3 bases at J, with 17 bases in the middle. Germline V lookup: CDR1 SGDLS, CDR2 YYNGEE. The CDR3 nucleotides read TGTGCCAGCAGCCAAACGGGCAACCCAGACTACGAGCAGTACTTC. Translation gives CASSQTGNPDYEQYF.

The gene calls are TRBV9 and TRBJ2-1; 9 nucleotides agree with TRBD1. Per germline, CDR1 SGDLS and CDR2 YYNGEE. The V gene end was trimmed by 0 bases and the J gene end by 12 bases; junction bases not matched to a gene: 10. The CDR3 is made up of 15 amino acids. CDR3 in amino acids: CASSVATGGQGRQFF. CDR3 sequence (DNA): TGTGCCAGCAGCGTAGCGACAGGGGGTCAGGGCCGGCAGTTCTTC. Supplemented by reference TRBV9 and TRBJ2-1, the full variable domain reads DSGVTQTPKHLITATGQRVTLRCSPRSGDLSVYWYQQSLDQGLQFLIQYYNGEERAKGNILERFSAQQFPDLHSELNLSSLELGDSALYFCASSVATGGQGRQFFGPGTRLTVL.

This clonotype occurred many times. V is TRBV9 and J is TRBJ2-7; D unresolved. Trimming shortened V by 3 bases and J by 7 bases, and 14 bases separated the two germline ends. Germline CDR1 and CDR2: SGDLS and YYNGEE. CDR3 size: 13 residues. The CDR3 is CASSGATMGEQYF. CDR3 coding DNA: TGTGCCAGCAGCGGCGCGACCATGGGGGAGCAGTACTTC. Looking up the rest from reference TRBV9 and TRBJ2-7 gives the full variable domain: DSGVTQTPKHLITATGQRVTLRCSPRSGDLSVYWYQQSLDQGLQFLIQYYNGEERAKGNILERFSAQQFPDLHSELNLSSLELGDSALYFCASSGATMGEQYFGPGTRLTVT.

This clonotype has a count of ten or more. The chain joins TRBV9 to TRBJ2-2, with D possibly being TRBD1 (6 bases). V lost 0 bases to trimming and J lost 5 bases, with 11 bases between them. From germline, CDR1 is SGDLS and CDR2 YYNGEE. CDR3 length: 15 amino acids. The CDR3 loop reads CASSVEGVSTGELFF. The CDR3 coding sequence is TGTGCCAGCAGCGTAGAGGGGGTGTCAACCGGGGAGCTGTTTTTT.

There are many counts of this clonotype. V is TRBV9 and J is TRBJ2-3; 8 positions agree with TRBD2. CDR3 length: 20 amino acids. The V and J ends lost 0 bases and 4 bases, in that order; junction bases with no gene match: 19. Germline loops: CDR1 SGDLS, CDR2 YYNGEE. CDR3 DNA: TGTGCCAGCAGCGTAGGTAGGGGCGCGACCGGGACTAGTGGCCCAGATACGCAGTATTTT. This codes for CASSVGRGATGTSGPDTQYF.

The table lists this clonotype with many counts. V and J are TRBV9 and TRBJ2-7; tentatively, D is TRBD2 (6 bases). The CDR3 has 16 amino acids. The V gene lost 4 bases and the J gene lost 0 bases, with 17 bases spanning the gap. Germline V gives CDR1 SGDLS, CDR2 YYNGEE. The CDR3, as DNA: TGTGCCAGCAGCCCTACAGGCGGGACGTACTCCTACGAGCAGTACTTC. Amino acid sequence: CASSPTGGTYSYEQYF.

There are many counts of this clonotype. This chain connects TRBV9 to TRBJ1-2; TRBD1 matches 10 bases. The V gene end was trimmed by 4 bases and the J gene end by 5 bases; junction bases not matched to a gene: 8. Germline CDR1 SGDLS, CDR2 YYNGEE. CDR3 size: 15 residues. This CDR3 is CASSTRDRGGYGYTF. The CDR3 coding sequence is TGTGCCAGCAGCACCCGGGACAGGGGTGGGTATGGCTACACCTTC. The full variable domain, its missing parts supplied by reference TRBV9 and TRBJ1-2, is DSGVTQTPKHLITATGQRVTLRCSPRSGDLSVYWYQQSLDQGLQFLIQYYNGEERAKGNILERFSAQQFPDLHSELNLSSLELGDSALYFCASSTRDRGGYGYTFGSGTRLTVV.

Many counts were recorded for this clonotype. J is TRBJ2-4 and V is TRBV9, with 8 bases aligning to TRBD2. CDR1 and CDR2 from the germline V gene are SGDLS and YYNGEE. This CDR3 is built from 16 residues. J was trimmed by 0 bases and V by 3 bases; bases with no gene match: 5. The CDR3, as DNA: TGTGCCAGCAGCGGCGGGGGGCCTTTAGCCAAAAACATTCAGTACTTC. It encodes CASSGGGPLAKNIQYF.

This clonotype was seen ten or more times. The V and J genes are TRBV9 and TRBJ2-7; 7 nucleotides line up with TRBD1. This CDR3 has 14 residues. Trimming took 0 bases from V and 4 from J; bases not matched to a gene: 4. Per germline, CDR1 SGDLS and CDR2 YYNGEE. The CDR3, as DNA: TGTGCCAGCAGCGTAGAAATGACAGGGTACGAGCAGTACTTC. Translating it yields CASSVEMTGYEQYF.

This clonotype is deemed medium-sized. The rearrangement uses TRBV9 and TRBJ2-2; D is unclear. The V end was cut by 4 bases, the J end by 2 bases, with 9 bases between. Germline CDR1 and CDR2: SGDLS and YYNGEE. This CDR3 spans 14 amino acids. The CDR3 region has the DNA TGTGCCAGCAGCCCAAGACAAAACACCGGGGAGCTGTTTTTT. This translates into CASSPRQNTGELFF.

This clonotype was seen many times. V and J are TRBV9 and TRBJ1-5, with D possibly being TRBD1 (5 bases). V lost 2 bases and J lost 2, with 8 bases in between. CDR3 length: 14 amino acids. Per the germline V gene, CDR1 is SGDLS and CDR2 is YYNGEE. CDR3 sequence: CASSVEGGNQPQHF. The CDR3 DNA sequence: TGTGCCAGCAGCGTCGAAGGGGGCAATCAGCCCCAGCATTTT.

This clonotype was seen many times. This chain connects TRBV9 to TRBJ2-3; 11 positions match TRBD1. The CDR3 has 15 amino acids. Germline V gene data show CDR1 as SGDLS and CDR2 as YYNGEE. Trimming cost V 0 bases and J 4 bases; bases outside gene matches: 1. CDR3 protein: CASSVGGQGADTQYF. The CDR3 nucleotides are TGTGCCAGCAGCGTAGGGGGACAGGGGGCAGATACGCAGTATTTT.

This clonotype was picked up many times. The chain couples TRBV9 to TRBJ2-5; D is possibly TRBD1 (7 bases). The V end lost 1 base, the J end lost 4 bases, and 8 bases lay between the germline ends. The germline V gene has CDR1 SGDLS and CDR2 YYNGEE. This CDR3 region has 13 residues. The CDR3 protein is CASSVQGGETQYF. In nucleotides, the CDR3 is TGTGCCAGCAGCGTACAGGGGGGAGAGACCCAGTACTTC. Supplemented by reference TRBV9 and TRBJ2-5, the full variable domain reads DSGVTQTPKHLITATGQRVTLRCSPRSGDLSVYWYQQSLDQGLQFLIQYYNGEERAKGNILERFSAQQFPDLHSELNLSSLELGDSALYFCASSVQGGETQYFGPGTRLLVL.

This clonotype was detected many times. V gene TRBV7-2 combines with J gene TRBJ2-7; possible D gene TRBD1, 5 bases. The CDR3 is made up of 14 amino acids. Germline V gene lookup returns CDR1 SGHTA and CDR2 FQGNSA. Trimming took off 5 bases at V and 3 bases at J, with 14 bases between the two ends. CDR3 nucleotides: TGTGCCAGCAGCCCGATACCTAGGGGCTACGAGCAGTACTTC. Its protein is CASSPIPRGYEQYF. The full variable domain, completed using reference TRBV7-2 and TRBJ2-7, is GAGVSQSPSNKVTEKGKDVELRCDPISGHTALYWYRQSLGQGLEFLIYFQGNSAPDKSGLPSDRFSAERTGGSVSTLTIQRTQQEDSAVYLCASSPIPRGYEQYFGPGTRLTVT.

Ten or more counts support this clonotype. This chain links TRBV9 with TRBJ2-3; D call uncertain. CDR3 length: 15 amino acids. Trimming removed 0 bases at V and 2 bases at J, with 10 bases between. Germline CDR1 reads SGDLS; CDR2 reads YYNGEE. The CDR3 sequence: CASSVGPRNTDTQYF. The CDR3 DNA reads TGTGCCAGCAGCGTAGGTCCCCGGAACACAGATACGCAGTATTTT.

This clonotype showed up many times. V and J are TRBV9 and TRBJ2-3; 7 nucleotides line up with TRBD2. Trimming at V came to 0 bases and at J to 4 bases, leaving 17 bases not matched to a gene. This CDR3 has 19 residues. Germline CDR1 is SGDLS and CDR2 is YYNGEE. The CDR3 reads CASSVGGLRDYSDSDTQYF. CDR3 DNA sequence: TGTGCCAGCAGCGTAGGGGGACTCCGGGACTACTCGGATTCAGATACGCAGTATTTT.

This clonotype was recorded at least ten times. The chain has TRBV9 and TRBJ2-5; 10 bases line up with TRBD2. The CDR3 is 16 residues long. V trimming: 0 bases; J trimming: 5 bases; junction bases outside the gene matches: 7. Per germline, CDR1 SGDLS and CDR2 YYNGEE. The CDR3 sequence is CASSVGAGGPWETQYF. As DNA, the CDR3 is TGTGCCAGCAGCGTAGGAGCGGGGGGGCCCTGGGAGACCCAGTACTTC.

This clonotype was seen at least ten times. The V call is TRBV9, the J call TRBJ2-5; a weak D match, TRBD1 (6 bases). The CDR3 length is 13 residues. Germline V gives CDR1 SGDLS, CDR2 YYNGEE. Trimming stripped 3 bases from V and 3 bases from J, with 9 bases between. The CDR3 DNA reads TGTGCCAGCAGCGCGGGACAAAAAGAGACCCAGTACTTC. Translated: CASSAGQKETQYF.

In this sample, this clonotype turned up many times. The gene calls are TRBV9 and TRBJ2-1; TRBD1 is a possible D gene (6 bases). Germline CDR1 and CDR2: SGDLS and YYNGEE. This CDR3 comprises 16 residues. Between the trimmed V and J ends, which lost 0 bases and 2 bases, there was a span of 12 bases. The DNA of the CDR3 is TGTGCCAGCAGCGTAGCTGAGGGGGAGCCCTACAATGAGCAGTTCTTC. Its translation: CASSVAEGEPYNEQFF.

This clonotype appeared many times. The gene calls are TRBV9 and TRBJ1-2, with D tentatively TRBD1 (5 bases). CDR3 length equals 16 residues. Trimming removed 1 base at V and 0 bases at J, with 13 bases between. The V gene's germline CDR1 is SGDLS and CDR2 YYNGEE. CDR3 amino acids: CASSVSHGTANYGYTF. DNA of the CDR3: TGTGCCAGCAGCGTAAGCCACGGGACGGCTAACTATGGCTACACCTTC.

This clonotype has at least ten counts. V is TRBV9 and J is TRBJ2-2; D is unclear. The CDR3 contains 15 residues. Trimming pared 2 bases from V and 7 bases from J, leaving 15 bases between. Germline V gives CDR1 SGDLS, CDR2 YYNGEE. CDR3 nucleotide sequence: TGTGCCAGCAGCGTCAAGTCAAGTATAGGCGGGGAGCTGTTTTTT. Protein sequence: CASSVKSSIGGELFF.

This clonotype was observed at least ten times. The chain combines TRBV9 with TRBJ1-5; D not certain. The CDR3 contains 13 residues. Germline V CDR1 and CDR2: SGDLS, YYNGEE. Trimming took 0 bases from V and 9 from J, leaving 10 bases between them. The CDR3 bases are TGTGCCAGCAGCGTAGATCCCCAGCGGCCCCAGCATTTT. This gives the protein CASSVDPQRPQHF.

At least ten counts were recorded for this clonotype. V gene TRBV9 combines with J gene TRBJ2-2; tentative D call: TRBD2 (5 bases). Germline values: CDR1 SGDLS, CDR2 YYNGEE. The germline V and J ends were trimmed by 0 bases and 2 bases, with 14 bases remaining between them. This CDR3 has 17 amino acids. CDR3 nucleotides: TGTGCCAGCAGCGTAGGATTCGGGGTATTAAACACCGGGGAGCTGTTTTTT. It specifies CASSVGFGVLNTGELFF. The variable domain in full, with the rest retrieved from reference TRBV9 and TRBJ2-2, is DSGVTQTPKHLITATGQRVTLRCSPRSGDLSVYWYQQSLDQGLQFLIQYYNGEERAKGNILERFSAQQFPDLHSELNLSSLELGDSALYFCASSVGFGVLNTGELFFGEGSRLTVL.

This clonotype has a count of ten or more. This chain links TRBV9 with TRBJ2-1, with 8 bases lining up with TRBD1. The junction had 4 bases not matched to a gene; V was cut back by 0 bases and J by 8 bases. In germline, CDR1 is SGDLS, CDR2 YYNGEE. The CDR3 runs 14 residues. DNA for the CDR3: TGTGCCAGCAGCGTAGAACAGGGGGTTGATGAGCAGTTCTTC. This translates into CASSVEQGVDEQFF.